This T cell receptor beta chain was captured in a study of blood T cell repertoires in COVID-19. Across the study: PBMCs, B-cell-depleted T cells, or T cells were the source of the cDNA or gDNA that made up the material.

This clone was picked up a small number of times. In the original workflow: Estimation of nucleated cell counts relied on the amplification of reference gene primers. Sequencing was performed with immunoSEQ multiplex PCR; in TCRdb, only in-frame clones are kept and a portion is missing. V and J calls and clone size are those listed in that table; D and trimming were worked out from the DNA. The sample lists about 360,000 clones, 85% to 90% occurring once. The V segment lost 1 base and the J segment 5 bases; nucleotides outside the gene matches: 0. Germline V gene data show CDR1 as MNHNS and CDR2 as SASEGT. This CDR3 is 15 amino acids long.

The V and J genes are TRBV6-1 and TRBJ2-2; 11 bases are shared with TRBD2. Source material: peripheral blood. This TCR was recovered from a human donor in a cohort sampled during active COVID-19. The DNA of the CDR3 is TGTGCCAGCAGTGAAGGACTAGCGGGGACCGGGGAGCTGTTTTTT. Translation: CASSEGLAGTGELFF.